The clone carrying this T cell receptor beta chain was recorded at least ten times. The antigen remains unidentified. The study excluded patients with uncontrolled infection, other autoimmune disease, pregnancy or lactation. This entry comes from a study of T cells in Graves' hyperthyroidism and ophthalmopathy. Study-wide results and caveats: In the analysis, a 13 V-J model separated ophthalmopathy from stable hyperthyroidism. Expanded thyroid clonotypes (above 0.001) were mostly also found in blood. Before onset, ophthalmopathy was predicted by the model a median 6.5 months earlier.

The germline gives CDR1 GTSNPN, CDR2 SVGIG (reference sequence). The CDR3 covers 14 residues. Trimming cost V 3 bases and J 3 bases, with 9 bases left between them. Authors of the study amplified TCR beta CDR3 regions from RNA transcripts. The study used the HTBI primer set for a first-round RT-PCR of the TCR CDR3. MiXCR, run by TCRdb on the multiplex PCR reads, gives a single entry per CDR3 protein. The sample has around 390,000 distinct CDR3 sequences; roughly 15% are singletons. The origin of this receptor is a woman under 40 with Graves' ophthalmopathy. This chain connects TRBV30 to TRBJ1-6; a possible D gene is TRBD1 (6 bases). The sequenced material came from blood. Here the CDR3 reads CAWRGQIYNSPLHF. CDR3 sequence (DNA): TGTGCCTGGAGAGGACAGATCTATAATTCACCCCTCCACTTT.